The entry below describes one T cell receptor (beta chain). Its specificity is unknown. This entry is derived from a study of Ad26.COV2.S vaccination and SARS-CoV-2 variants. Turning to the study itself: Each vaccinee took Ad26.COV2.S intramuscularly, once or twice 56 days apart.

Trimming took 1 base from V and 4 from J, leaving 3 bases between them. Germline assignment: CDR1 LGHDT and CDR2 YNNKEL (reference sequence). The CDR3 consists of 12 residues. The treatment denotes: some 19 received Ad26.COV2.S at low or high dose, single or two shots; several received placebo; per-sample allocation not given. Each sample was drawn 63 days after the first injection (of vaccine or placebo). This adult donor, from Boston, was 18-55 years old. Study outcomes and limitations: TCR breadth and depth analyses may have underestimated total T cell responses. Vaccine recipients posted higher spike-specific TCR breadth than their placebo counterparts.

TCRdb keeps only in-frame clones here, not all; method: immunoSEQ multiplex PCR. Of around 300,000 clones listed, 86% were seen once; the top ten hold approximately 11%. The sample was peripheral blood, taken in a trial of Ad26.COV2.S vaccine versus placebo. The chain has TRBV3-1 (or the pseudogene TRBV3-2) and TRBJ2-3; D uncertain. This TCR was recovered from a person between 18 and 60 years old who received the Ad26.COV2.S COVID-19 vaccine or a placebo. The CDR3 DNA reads TGTGCCAGCAGCCAAGGGGCAGATACGCAGTATTTT. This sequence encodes CASSQGADTQYF.